Each of the 27 T cell receptor beta chains below was sequenced from the same sample in a study of early T cells in non-severe SARS-CoV-2 infection. MiXCR was run by TCRdb on the 5' RACE reads, yielding one entry per CDR3 protein. This table has some 91,000 distinct CDR3 sequences, approximately 10% appearing once. The specimen was whole blood, collected at baseline. The source is an adult who was a healthcare worker with PCR-confirmed SARS-CoV-2 infection or an uninfected control (not recorded which).

This clonotype has ten or more counts. The chain combines TRBV5-6 with TRBJ2-2; weak D call: TRBD2 (5 bases). Germline lookup yields CDR1 SGHDT and CDR2 YYEEEE. This CDR3 comprises 14 residues. The V gene lost 4 bases and the J gene lost 5 bases, with 12 bases spanning the gap. The CDR3 protein is CASSHPAVTGELFF. CDR3 bases: TGTGCCAGCAGCCACCCAGCGGTAACCGGGGAGCTGTTTTTT.

The V and J genes are TRBV15 and TRBJ1-1; D gene unclear. Trimming removed 2 bases from V and 5 bases from J, with 12 bases in between. The germline gives CDR1 LNHNV, CDR2 YYDKDF (reference sequence). This CDR3 comprises 14 residues. The CDR3 region is CATSRPSTGTEAFF. CDR3 bases: TGTGCCACCAGCAGACCCTCGACGGGGACTGAAGCTTTCTTT. The full variable domain, its missing parts supplied by reference TRBV15 and TRBJ1-1, is DAMVIQNPRYQVTQFGKPVTLSCSQTLNHNVMYWYQQKSSQAPKLLFHYYDKDFNNEADTPDNFQSRRPNTSFCFLDIRSPGLGDTAMYLCATSRPSTGTEAFFGQGTRLTVV.

The chain employs TRBV20-1 and TRBJ1-1; D unresolved. The CDR3 consists of 12 residues. Germline V gives CDR1 DFQATT, CDR2 SNEGSKA (reference sequence). V was shortened by 2 bases and J by 8 bases, with 12 bases between the two germline ends. DNA of the CDR3: TGCAGTGCTAGAACCTCCCCCGGGGAAGCTTTCTTT. Amino acids: CSARTSPGEAFF.

The rearrangement joins TRBV20-1 to TRBJ1-5; 8 bases match TRBD1. The CDR3 runs 15 residues. The J segment lost 4 bases and the V segment lost 5 bases, leaving 10 bases of the junction unmatched. The V gene's germline CDR1 is DFQATT and CDR2 SNEGSKA (reference sequence). The CDR3 loop reads CSAPPGGYWNQPQHF. The CDR3 coding sequence is TGCAGTGCTCCCCCAGGGGGCTATTGGAATCAGCCCCAGCATTTT.

This clonotype was found many times. The V gene is TRBV5-1, the J gene TRBJ2-7, with D perhaps TRBD2 (5 bases). V lost 0 bases and J lost 1, with 11 bases in between. CDR3 length: 15 residues. CDR1 is SGHRS and CDR2 is YFSETQ in the germline V gene. CDR3 amino acids: CASSLGELPSYEQYF. DNA for the CDR3: TGCGCCAGCAGCTTGGGGGAGCTCCCGTCCTACGAGCAGTACTTC.

This clonotype was seen at least ten times. V and J are TRBV5-8 and TRBJ1-2; D ambiguous. Trimming pared 0 bases from V and 7 bases from J, leaving 7 bases between. This CDR3 comprises 12 residues. CDR1 and CDR2 from the germline V gene are SGHTS and YDEGEE. For the CDR3, the DNA is TGTGCCAGCAGCTTGGCTCGCAGTGGCTACACCTTC. This encodes CASSLARSGYTF.

The chain couples TRBV10-3 to TRBJ2-3; TRBD2 matches at 8 bases. Germline loops: CDR1 ENHRY, CDR2 SYGVKD. Unmatched junction bases numbered 12, after V lost 5 bases and J lost 5 bases. The CDR3 has 16 residues. CDR3 residues: CAISPSGGPERDTQYF. The CDR3 bases are TGTGCCATCAGTCCCAGCGGGGGCCCTGAGAGAGATACGCAGTATTTT.

The rearrangement links TRBV29-1 to TRBJ2-7; 9 bases align to TRBD2. Germline values: CDR1 SQVTM, CDR2 ANQGSEA. The CDR3 length is 14 residues. CDR3: CNVIAGVFVGEQYF. The CDR3 DNA sequence: TGCAACGTCATAGCGGGAGTCTTTGTGGGCGAGCAGTACTTC.

V usage is TRBV29-1 and J usage is TRBJ2-7; D might be TRBD1 (6 bases). This CDR3 is 12 amino acids long. CDR1 and CDR2 from the germline V gene are SQVTM and ANQGSEA. Trimming took off 3 bases at V and 6 bases at J, with 12 bases between the two ends. The CDR3 region is CSVETGGGEQYF. Here the CDR3 DNA reads TGCAGCGTTGAGACAGGTGGAGGCGAGCAGTACTTC.

This clonotype occurred a few times. The chain combines TRBV27 with TRBJ1-1, with D maybe TRBD1 (6 bases). V was shortened by 5 bases and J by 1 base, with 8 bases between the two germline ends. Germline V gene lookup returns CDR1 MNHEY and CDR2 SMNVEV (reference sequence). This CDR3 is 13 amino acids long. Here the CDR3 DNA reads TGTGCCAGCAGTCAAGGGGGGAACACTGAAGCTTTCTTT. Its translation is CASSQGGNTEAFF.

This clonotype has at least ten counts. This chain uses TRBV24-1 with TRBJ2-7; D gene unclear. Trimming removed 0 bases from V and 6 bases from J, with 2 bases in between. The CDR3 totals 11 residues. CDR1 is KGHDR, CDR2 SFDVKD, per germline. Here the CDR3 DNA reads TGTGCCACCAGTGATTTGCGCGAGCAGTACTTC. Translation: CATSDLREQYF.

The gene calls are TRBV5-5 and TRBJ2-2, with 7 bases that match TRBD1. Germline loops: CDR1 SGHKS, CDR2 YYEKEE (reference sequence). The V gene end was trimmed by 4 bases and the J gene end by 5 bases; junction bases not matched to a gene: 11. This CDR3 region has 16 residues. This CDR3 reads CASSLPGTDGTGELFF. CDR3 coding DNA: TGTGCCAGCAGCCTTCCCGGGACAGACGGAACCGGGGAGCTGTTTTTT.

The sample holds many counts of this clonotype. The chain joins TRBV19 to TRBJ1-1; D gene unclear. This CDR3 is 13 amino acids long. Germline CDR1 reads LNHDA; CDR2 reads SQIVND (reference sequence). Trimming took 1 base from V and 4 from J, leaving 7 bases between them. The CDR3 spells CASSIGAATEAFF. The DNA of the CDR3 is TGTGCCAGTAGTATAGGCGCGGCCACTGAAGCTTTCTTT.

This clonotype has a count of ten or more. V is TRBV10-1 and J is TRBJ2-3, with 7 bases lining up with TRBD2. CDR3 size: 17 residues. With 0 bases clipped from V and 7 bases from J, the junction kept 13 bases outside the gene matches. CDR1 is WNHNN and CDR2 is SYGVQD in the germline V gene (reference sequence). CDR3 sequence (DNA): TGCGCCAGCAGTGAGTCTCCGGGACTAACACGAGGAAATACGCAGTATTTT. It is translated as CASSESPGLTRGNTQYF.

The chain recombines TRBV24-1 with TRBJ1-2; D remains unclear. Germline values: CDR1 KGHDR, CDR2 SFDVKD. V lost 4 bases and J lost 8, with 16 bases in between. This CDR3 spans 14 amino acids. CDR3 nucleotide sequence: TGTGCCACCAGTGACCGTTTCGGGATCGAGGGCTACACCTTC. It codes for CATSDRFGIEGYTF.

The chain employs TRBV6-1 and TRBJ2-7, with D perhaps TRBD1 or TRBD2 (6 bases each). Trimming shortened V by 1 base and J by 2 bases, and 12 bases separated the two germline ends. CDR3 length: 15 amino acids. The germline V gene has CDR1 MNHNS and CDR2 SASEGT. This chain's CDR3 is CASSEETGLTYEQYF. As DNA, the CDR3 is TGTGCCAGCAGTGAAGAGACAGGACTAACCTACGAGCAGTACTTC.

This clonotype was seen at least ten times. V and J are TRBV20-1 and TRBJ1-5, with no clear D. V gave up 6 bases and J gave up 4 bases, with 10 bases separating them. CDR1 DFQATT and CDR2 SNEGSKA come from the germline V gene (reference sequence). The CDR3 length is 12 residues. The CDR3 DNA reads as TGCAGTGCAAGACCGGGGAATCAGCCCCAGCATTTT. Translated, it gives CSARPGNQPQHF.

The V gene is TRBV5-1, the J gene TRBJ2-7, with TRBD1 matching 10 bases. V lost 6 bases, J lost 0 bases, and 6 bases stayed unmatched. CDR1 and CDR2 from the germline V gene are SGHRS and YFSETQ. This CDR3 is built from 15 residues. The CDR3 nucleotides read TGCGCCAGCACCCCTAGACAGGGGGCCTCCTACGAGCAGTACTTC. It yields the protein CASTPRQGASYEQYF. Complete variable domain (other parts from reference TRBV5-1 and TRBJ2-7): KAGVTQTPRYLIKTRGQQVTLSCSPISGHRSVSWYQQTPGQGLQFLFEYFSETQRNKGNFPGRFSGRQFSNSRSEMNVSTLELGDSALYLCASTPRQGASYEQYFGPGTRLTVT.

V is TRBV10-2 and J is TRBJ2-5, with 11 bases identical to TRBD2. Germline V lookup: CDR1 WSHSY, CDR2 SAAADI. V gave up 7 bases and J gave up 5 bases; unmatched junction bases: 6. The CDR3 consists of 14 residues. The CDR3 sequence: CASIASGRIETQYF. CDR3 nucleotide sequence: TGCGCCAGCATAGCTAGCGGGAGGATTGAGACCCAGTACTTC.

This clonotype turned up a few times. This chain uses TRBV6-1 with TRBJ2-2; D ambiguous. Germline V gene data show CDR1 as MNHNS and CDR2 as SASEGT. Trimming shortened V by 0 bases and J by 0 bases, and 11 bases separated the two germline ends. The CDR3 has 17 residues. CDR3 DNA: TGTGCCAGCAGTGAAGCGGTCAGCCGTTCGAACACCGGGGAGCTGTTTTTT. This gives the protein CASSEAVSRSNTGELFF.

This clonotype was found a few times. The CDR3 DNA follows: TGCAGTGCTAGCGGGGACAACGCGGCGGACATTCAGTACTTC. Protein sequence: CSASGDNAADIQYF. The chain has TRBV20-1 and TRBJ2-4; possibly TRBD1 for D (6 bases). The germline V and J ends were trimmed by 3 bases and 8 bases, with 17 bases remaining between them. Germline lookup yields CDR1 DFQATT and CDR2 SNEGSKA (reference sequence). There are 14 residues in the CDR3.

This clonotype has just a few counts. The CDR3 here is CASSFPTGGRMMVDNEQFF. For the CDR3, the DNA is TGTGCCAGCAGCTTTCCAACAGGGGGGCGCATGATGGTGGACAATGAGCAGTTCTTC. The chain employs TRBV7-9 and TRBJ2-1, with TRBD1 matching over 8 bases. Germline CDR1 is SEHNR and CDR2 is FQNEAQ (reference sequence). The V and J ends lost 3 bases and 5 bases, in that order; junction bases with no gene match: 18. This CDR3 has 19 residues.

The genes are TRBV29-1 and TRBJ1-5, with 7 bases matching TRBD1. CDR3 length equals 14 residues. Trimming at V came to 5 bases and at J to 4 bases, leaving 8 bases not matched to a gene. Germline V lookup: CDR1 SQVTM, CDR2 ANQGSEA. CDR3 bases: TGCAGCGTTCAACCCCAGGGGGTAAATCAGCCCCAGCATTTT. This codes for CSVQPQGVNQPQHF.

This clonotype came up many times. The genes are TRBV7-2 and TRBJ1-6; possibly TRBD1 for D (5 bases). This CDR3 contains 16 residues. CDR1 is SGHTA and CDR2 is FQGNSA in the germline V gene. V shed 2 bases and J shed 6 bases, with 14 bases lying between them. CDR3 residues: CASSLLGKGTNSPLHF. Here the CDR3 DNA reads TGTGCCAGCAGCTTATTAGGAAAGGGGACTAATTCACCCCTCCACTTT.

The chain is built from TRBV29-1 and TRBJ1-1; no clear D gene. The CDR3 spans 13 residues. V was cut by 4 bases and J by 1 base, with 10 bases left in between. Germline V CDR1 and CDR2: SQVTM, ANQGSEA. The chain's CDR3 is CSVVALGNTEAFF. The CDR3 DNA follows: TGCAGCGTTGTGGCGTTAGGGAACACTGAAGCTTTCTTT.

This clonotype appeared many times. V usage is TRBV10-2 and J usage is TRBJ2-1; TRBD2 matches at 11 bases. Losses at the gene ends were 5 bases for V and 2 bases for J; bases not matched to a gene: 5. CDR3 length equals 16 residues. Germline-derived CDR1 and CDR2 are WSHSY and SAAADI. CDR3 region: CASSPGLAATYNEQFF. The CDR3 coding sequence is TGCGCCAGCAGTCCGGGACTAGCGGCGACCTACAATGAGCAGTTCTTC.

This clonotype was seen a few times. This rearrangement joins TRBV6-5 to TRBJ2-5; 7 bases align to TRBD1. V lost 5 bases, J lost 3 bases, and 3 bases stayed unmatched. The CDR3 length is 13 residues. CDR1 is MNHEY and CDR2 is SVGAGI in the germline V gene. The CDR3 DNA is TGTGCCAGCAGTACAGGGACAGAAGAGACCCAGTACTTC. Translation gives CASSTGTEETQYF.